This is a list of T cell receptor beta chains from one sample in a study of blood T cell repertoires in COVID-19. This table comes from immunoSEQ multiplex PCR, and its TCRdb copy is limited to in-frame clones, with some not included. The data show over 150,000 clones, with roughly four fifths seen just once and under 2% held by the top ten. Sequenced: peripheral blood. These receptors were obtained from a man older than 75 with acute or convalescent COVID-19. Each CDR3 is given with its conserved first and last residue. The order of the fields is CDR3 length, D gene, clone size, J gene, V gene, CDR3 DNA, CDR3 protein. A D gene is named only where the DNA matches it firmly. Some rows have no size entry. The others give once, few or many, or a class for an expanded clone.

cdr3_length: 15; d_call: .; clone_size: few; j_call: TRBJ1-1; v_call: TRBV29-1; cdr3_nt: TGCAGCGTGCCAACGAACAGGCGCGGGAACACTGAAGCTTTCTTT; cdr3_aa: CSVPTNRRGNTEAFF
cdr3_length: 15; d_call: TRBD2; clone_size: few; j_call: TRBJ2-3; v_call: TRBV18; cdr3_nt: TGTGCCAGCTCACCACCCCTGAGCGGGGGGGGCGAGCAGTATTTT; cdr3_aa: CASSPPLSGGGEQYF
cdr3_length: 15; d_call: .; clone_size: .; j_call: TRBJ2-2; v_call: TRBV9; cdr3_nt: TGTGCCAGCAGCGGCCCTTGGGGGGATACCGGGGAGCTGTTTTTT; cdr3_aa: CASSGPWGDTGELFF
cdr3_length: 14; d_call: .; clone_size: .; j_call: TRBJ1-2; v_call: TRBV5-1; cdr3_nt: TGCGCCAGCAGCTTGGAGTCAGGGGAGTATGGCTACACCTTC; cdr3_aa: CASSLESGEYGYTF
cdr3_length: 13; d_call: .; clone_size: many; j_call: TRBJ1-4; v_call: TRBV19; cdr3_nt: TGTGCCAGTAGTATCCACTTGGAGGGCGAACTGTTTTTT; cdr3_aa: CASSIHLEGELFF
cdr3_length: 15; d_call: TRBD2; clone_size: once; j_call: TRBJ2-5; v_call: TRBV9; cdr3_nt: TGTGCCAGCAGCGTAAGCGGGGGGGCCGGGCAGACCCAGTACTTC; cdr3_aa: CASSVSGGAGQTQYF
cdr3_length: 16; d_call: TRBD2; clone_size: .; j_call: TRBJ2-1; v_call: TRBV13; cdr3_nt: TGTGCCAGCAGCTTAGGGCCCGGGACTAGCGATGGTGAGCAGTTCTTC; cdr3_aa: CASSLGPGTSDGEQFF
cdr3_length: 15; d_call: TRBD1; clone_size: .; j_call: TRBJ2-5; v_call: TRBV5-1; cdr3_nt: TGCGCCAGCAGCTTGGATACAGGGGGCAGAGAGACCCAGTACTTC; cdr3_aa: CASSLDTGGRETQYF
cdr3_length: 12; d_call: .; clone_size: .; j_call: TRBJ2-5; v_call: TRBV3-1/TRBV3-2; cdr3_nt: TGTGCCAGCAGCCAAGCGGGAGAGACCCAGTACTTC; cdr3_aa: CASSQAGETQYF
cdr3_length: 12; d_call: .; clone_size: .; j_call: TRBJ2-3; v_call: TRBV7-9; cdr3_nt: TGTGCCAGCAGCTTAGATCGAGCGAGTCCGGATTTT; cdr3_aa: CASSLDRASPDF
cdr3_length: 14; d_call: TRBD1; clone_size: .; j_call: TRBJ1-2; v_call: TRBV6-2/TRBV6-3; cdr3_nt: TGTGCCAGCAGTTTCGCGACAGGGGAATATGGCTACACCTTC; cdr3_aa: CASSFATGEYGYTF
cdr3_length: 14; d_call: .; clone_size: .; j_call: TRBJ2-7; v_call: TRBV7-2; cdr3_nt: TGTGCCAGCAGCTTCAGGGGTCGGGGCGACGAGCAGTACTTC; cdr3_aa: CASSFRGRGDEQYF
cdr3_length: 16; d_call: .; clone_size: .; j_call: TRBJ1-5; v_call: TRBV7-2; cdr3_nt: TGTGCCAGCAGCTTAGTCAGGTTCGAGAGCAATCAGCCCCAGCATTTT; cdr3_aa: CASSLVRFESNQPQHF
cdr3_length: 12; d_call: .; clone_size: .; j_call: TRBJ2-1; v_call: TRBV30; cdr3_nt: TGTGCCTGGAGTGTCGTGGCTAATGAGCAGTTCTTC; cdr3_aa: CAWSVVANEQFF
cdr3_length: 16; d_call: .; clone_size: once; j_call: TRBJ1-5; v_call: TRBV4-1; cdr3_nt: TGCGCCAGCAGCCAAGATCTTACGACATTATCTCAGCCCCAGCATTTT; cdr3_aa: CASSQDLTTLSQPQHF
cdr3_length: 14; d_call: .; clone_size: .; j_call: TRBJ1-6; v_call: TRBV19; cdr3_nt: TGTGCCAGTAGTATACGGGAGATAAATTCACCCCTCCACTTT; cdr3_aa: CASSIREINSPLHF
cdr3_length: 14; d_call: TRBD1; clone_size: .; j_call: TRBJ1-4; v_call: TRBV5-8; cdr3_nt: TGTGCCAGCAGCTTAGGCCAGGGGGTCGAAAAACTGTTTTTT; cdr3_aa: CASSLGQGVEKLFF
cdr3_length: 15; d_call: .; clone_size: .; j_call: TRBJ2-3; v_call: TRBV7-8; cdr3_nt: TGTGCCAGCAGCTTATATCCCTCGTCCACAGATACGCAGTATTTT; cdr3_aa: CASSLYPSSTDTQYF
cdr3_length: 11; d_call: .; clone_size: .; j_call: TRBJ1-1; v_call: TRBV30; cdr3_nt: TGTGCCTGGGCCAGACAGCTTGAAGCTTTCTTT; cdr3_aa: CAWARQLEAFF
cdr3_length: 13; d_call: .; clone_size: few; j_call: TRBJ1-2; v_call: TRBV2; cdr3_nt: TGTGCCAGCAGTCGGGACATATCCCGTGGCTACACCTTC; cdr3_aa: CASSRDISRGYTF
cdr3_length: 16; d_call: .; clone_size: .; j_call: TRBJ1-2; v_call: TRBV19; cdr3_nt: TGTGCCAGTGGGCAGGGACTTACGCTGGCTAACTATGGCTACACCTTC; cdr3_aa: CASGQGLTLANYGYTF
cdr3_length: 17; d_call: TRBD2; clone_size: .; j_call: TRBJ2-1; v_call: TRBV5-1; cdr3_nt: TGCGCCAGCAGCTTGGATGCTAGCGGGGGGGCCCACAATGAGCAGTTCTTC; cdr3_aa: CASSLDASGGAHNEQFF
cdr3_length: 15; d_call: .; clone_size: .; j_call: TRBJ1-2; v_call: TRBV19; cdr3_nt: TGTGCCAGTAGTATTGTTTCCGGCGTTATGAGGGGCTACACCTTC; cdr3_aa: CASSIVSGVMRGYTF
cdr3_length: 15; d_call: TRBD1; clone_size: once; j_call: TRBJ2-3; v_call: TRBV2; cdr3_nt: TGTGCCAGCACTGGGGACAGTCTGTACATAGATACGCAGTATTTT; cdr3_aa: CASTGDSLYIDTQYF
cdr3_length: 18; d_call: TRBD1; clone_size: .; j_call: TRBJ2-2; v_call: TRBV27; cdr3_nt: TGTGCCAGCAGTCCCAGGAGGGACAGGGCCCTAAACACCGGGGAGCTGTTTTTT; cdr3_aa: CASSPRRDRALNTGELFF
cdr3_length: 15; d_call: .; clone_size: .; j_call: TRBJ2-5; v_call: TRBV7-2; cdr3_nt: TGTGCCAGCAGCTTAGGGGCAGGGAAACAAGAGACCCAGTACTTC; cdr3_aa: CASSLGAGKQETQYF
cdr3_length: 15; d_call: TRBD2; clone_size: .; j_call: TRBJ2-3; v_call: TRBV6-5; cdr3_nt: TGTGCCAGCAAGGGCGGGGGGGCGTTGGCAGATACGCAGTATTTT; cdr3_aa: CASKGGGALADTQYF
cdr3_length: 14; d_call: .; clone_size: .; j_call: TRBJ2-3; v_call: TRBV10-3; cdr3_nt: TGTGCCATCAACTCGGGCCAGGGATCAGATACGCAGTATTTT; cdr3_aa: CAINSGQGSDTQYF
cdr3_length: 15; d_call: .; clone_size: .; j_call: TRBJ1-6; v_call: TRBV11-3; cdr3_nt: TGTGCCAGCAGCCCCCGTAGCTCCTATAATTCACCCCTCCACTTT; cdr3_aa: CASSPRSSYNSPLHF
cdr3_length: 16; d_call: TRBD1; clone_size: .; j_call: TRBJ1-2; v_call: TRBV19; cdr3_nt: TGTGCCAGTAGTACCTACCGGGACAGCCAGGGCTATGGCTACACCTTC; cdr3_aa: CASSTYRDSQGYGYTF
cdr3_length: 17; d_call: TRBD1; clone_size: .; j_call: TRBJ1-2; v_call: TRBV11-3; cdr3_nt: TGTGCCAGCAGCTTAGGCGCAGGGGGCGATCCTAACTATGGCTACACCTTC; cdr3_aa: CASSLGAGGDPNYGYTF
cdr3_length: 14; d_call: .; clone_size: .; j_call: TRBJ1-5; v_call: TRBV27; cdr3_nt: TGTGCCAGCAGTTTAAGCGGGGACGGGCTGGCCCAGCATTTT; cdr3_aa: CASSLSGDGLAQHF
cdr3_length: 16; d_call: TRBD2; clone_size: .; j_call: TRBJ2-3; v_call: TRBV5-4; cdr3_nt: TGTGCCAGCAGCGGGCAAGCGGGGGGCCGGTCAGATACGCAGTATTTT; cdr3_aa: CASSGQAGGRSDTQYF
cdr3_length: 15; d_call: .; clone_size: .; j_call: TRBJ1-2; v_call: TRBV27; cdr3_nt: TGTGCCAGCAGTTCCAGGGTCAGAGCTAACTATGGCTACACCTTC; cdr3_aa: CASSSRVRANYGYTF
cdr3_length: 13; d_call: TRBD1; clone_size: .; j_call: TRBJ1-4; v_call: TRBV19; cdr3_nt: TGTGCCAGTAGGGGACAGGTTAATGAAAAACTGTTTTTT; cdr3_aa: CASRGQVNEKLFF
cdr3_length: 12; d_call: TRBD1; clone_size: .; j_call: TRBJ1-1; v_call: TRBV7-8; cdr3_nt: TGTGCCAGCAGCCTGGACAGGGGGCGAGCTTTCTTT; cdr3_aa: CASSLDRGRAFF
cdr3_length: 14; d_call: .; clone_size: .; j_call: TRBJ1-2; v_call: TRBV5-4; cdr3_nt: TGTGCCAGCAGCGGGGCCCGGAAGGTCGGTGGCTACACCTTC; cdr3_aa: CASSGARKVGGYTF
cdr3_length: 15; d_call: TRBD1; clone_size: .; j_call: TRBJ1-2; v_call: TRBV7-3; cdr3_nt: TGTGCCAGCAGCTTCGGGACAGGGCCGCTATATGGCTACACCTTC; cdr3_aa: CASSFGTGPLYGYTF
cdr3_length: 14; d_call: TRBD1; clone_size: .; j_call: TRBJ1-4; v_call: TRBV3-1/TRBV3-2; cdr3_nt: TGTGCCAGCAGCCCCAGGGACAGCCTTGAAAAACTGTTTTTT; cdr3_aa: CASSPRDSLEKLFF
cdr3_length: 14; d_call: .; clone_size: .; j_call: TRBJ1-1; v_call: TRBV7-6; cdr3_nt: TGTGCCAGCAGCACTCGGGGGGGGCCAACTGAAGCTTTCTTT; cdr3_aa: CASSTRGGPTEAFF